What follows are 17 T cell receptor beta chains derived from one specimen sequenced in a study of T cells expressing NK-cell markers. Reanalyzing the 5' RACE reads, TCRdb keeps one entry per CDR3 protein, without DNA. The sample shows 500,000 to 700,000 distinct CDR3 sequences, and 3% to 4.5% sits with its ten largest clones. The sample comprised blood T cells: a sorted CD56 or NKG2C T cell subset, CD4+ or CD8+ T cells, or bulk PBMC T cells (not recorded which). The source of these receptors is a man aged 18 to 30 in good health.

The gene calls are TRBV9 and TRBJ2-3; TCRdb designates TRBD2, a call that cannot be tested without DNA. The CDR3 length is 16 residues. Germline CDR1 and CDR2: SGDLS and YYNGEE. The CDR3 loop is CASSVFSGGSTDTQYF.

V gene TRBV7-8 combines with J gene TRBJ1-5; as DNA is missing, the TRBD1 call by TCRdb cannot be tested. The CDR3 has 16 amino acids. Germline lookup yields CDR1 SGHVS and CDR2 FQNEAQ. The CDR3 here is CASSLIDRVRGQPQHF.

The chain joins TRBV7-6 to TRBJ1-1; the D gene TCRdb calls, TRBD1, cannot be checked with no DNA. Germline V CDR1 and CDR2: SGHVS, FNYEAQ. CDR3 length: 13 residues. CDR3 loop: CASSVGRGAEAFF.

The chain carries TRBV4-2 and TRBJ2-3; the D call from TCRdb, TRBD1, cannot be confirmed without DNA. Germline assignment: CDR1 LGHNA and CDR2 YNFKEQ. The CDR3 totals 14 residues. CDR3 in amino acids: CASSQGGDTDTQYF.

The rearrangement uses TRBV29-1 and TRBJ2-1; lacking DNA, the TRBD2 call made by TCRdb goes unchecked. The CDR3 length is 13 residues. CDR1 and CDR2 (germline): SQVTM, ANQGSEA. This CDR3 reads CSVVLADYNEQFF.

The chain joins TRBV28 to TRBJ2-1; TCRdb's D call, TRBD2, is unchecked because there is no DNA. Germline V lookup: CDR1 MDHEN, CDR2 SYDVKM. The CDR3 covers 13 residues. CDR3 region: CASSPLAGNEQFF.

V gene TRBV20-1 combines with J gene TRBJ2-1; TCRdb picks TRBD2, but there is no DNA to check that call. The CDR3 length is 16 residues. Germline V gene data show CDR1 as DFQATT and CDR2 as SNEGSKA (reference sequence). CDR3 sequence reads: CSASGVAGATYNEQFF.

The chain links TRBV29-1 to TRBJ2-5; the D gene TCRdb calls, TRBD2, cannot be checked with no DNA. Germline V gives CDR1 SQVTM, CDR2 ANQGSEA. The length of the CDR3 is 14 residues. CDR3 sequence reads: CSVDPSGRSETQYF.

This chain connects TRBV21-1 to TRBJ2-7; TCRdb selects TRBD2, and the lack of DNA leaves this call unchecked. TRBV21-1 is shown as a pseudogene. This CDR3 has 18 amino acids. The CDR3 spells CASSTIKPLAGVGYEQYF.

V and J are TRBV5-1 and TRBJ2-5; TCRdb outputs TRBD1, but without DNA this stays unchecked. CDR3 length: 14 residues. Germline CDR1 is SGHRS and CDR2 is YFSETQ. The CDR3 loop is CASSLGQGIETQYF.

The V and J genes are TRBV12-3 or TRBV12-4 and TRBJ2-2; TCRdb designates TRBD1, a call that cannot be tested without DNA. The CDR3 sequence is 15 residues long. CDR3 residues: CASTPRGANTGELFF.

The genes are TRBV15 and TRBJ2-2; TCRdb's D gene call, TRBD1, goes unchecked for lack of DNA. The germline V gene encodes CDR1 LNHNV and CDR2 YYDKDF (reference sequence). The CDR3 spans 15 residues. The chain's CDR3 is CATSSGGGNTGELFF.

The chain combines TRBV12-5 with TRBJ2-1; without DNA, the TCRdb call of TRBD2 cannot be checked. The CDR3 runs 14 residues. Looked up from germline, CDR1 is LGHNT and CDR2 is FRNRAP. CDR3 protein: CASGFQAGDNEQFF.

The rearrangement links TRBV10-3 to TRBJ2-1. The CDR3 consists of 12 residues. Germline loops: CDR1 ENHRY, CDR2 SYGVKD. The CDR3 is CAIKRLLGEQFF.

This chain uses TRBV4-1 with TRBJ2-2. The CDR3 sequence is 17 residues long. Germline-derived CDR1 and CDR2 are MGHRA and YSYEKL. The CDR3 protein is CASSQDSLGPNTGELFF.

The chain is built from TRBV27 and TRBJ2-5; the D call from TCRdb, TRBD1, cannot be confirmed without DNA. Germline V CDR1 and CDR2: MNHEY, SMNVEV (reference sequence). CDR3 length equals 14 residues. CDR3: CASSRQGNEETQYF.

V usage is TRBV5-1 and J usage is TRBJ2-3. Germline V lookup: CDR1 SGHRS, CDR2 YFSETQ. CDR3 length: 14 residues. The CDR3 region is CASSLVLGTDTQYF.